The present TCR beta chain was sequenced within a study of blood T cells in healthy people across ages. General observations from the study: Across samples, TCR beta diversity tracked strongly with naive T cell percentage.

A second PCR of about 6 to 12 cycles used a sample-barcoded 5' primer and a J-beta primer mix. Per-sample output comprised a minimum of 2.5 million paired-end reads containing CDR3. In TCRdb, the 5' RACE reads were re-called with MiXCR into one record per CDR3 protein. The top ten clones hold 7% to 9.5% of a sample with roughly 1,500,000 distinct CDR3 sequences, roughly 40% of them seen once. Trimming pared 0 bases from V and 5 bases from J, leaving 10 bases between. The CDR3 runs to 13 residues. Per the germline V gene, CDR1 is DFQATT and CDR2 is SNEGSKA (reference sequence). Regarding this clonotype: What it binds is not known.

The receptor comes from a woman aged 18-29 years in good health. The J gene is TRBJ2-5, the V gene TRBV20-1; perhaps TRBD2 as D (6 bases). The sequenced sample consisted of blood. CDR3 sequence: CSAREGGHETQYF. In DNA, the CDR3 is TGCAGTGCTAGAGAGGGGGGTCACGAGACCCAGTACTTC.